This T cell receptor (beta chain) emerged from a study of cytomegalovirus exposure and HLA in healthy donors. The study's findings and limits: The tendency of first-cohort TCR clusters to co-occur in the 120 validation repertoires was identified by a subsequent analysis. The study listed some 160 cytomegalovirus-associated TCR beta chains. For most TCR sequences rarity was the rule, although some public TCRs occurred in many donors.

Profiled with immunoSEQ multiplex PCR; TCRdb holds only in-frame clones, not every one. The sample consists of some 330,000 clones, roughly 85% of them appearing once. With regard to this clone: Its antigen is as yet unknown.

The CDR3 is 14 residues long. Germline V gene data show CDR1 as SGHVS and CDR2 as FQNEAQ. Trimming left V 5 bases short and J 3 bases short, with 14 bases between. The receptor's source is a woman between 18 and 29 years old in good health and CMV-seronegative. Sequences were obtained from PBMCs. This chain links TRBV7-8 with TRBJ2-7; TRBD2 is a possible D gene (6 bases). CDR3 nucleotides: TGTGCCAGCAGCCTTAGCGGCACGAGCTACGAGCAGTACTTC. The encoded protein is CASSLSGTSYEQYF.